A single TCR beta chain is shown here with its context. This sample is drawn from a study of blood T cell repertoires in COVID-19. This table comes from immunoSEQ multiplex PCR, and its TCRdb copy is limited to in-frame clones, with some not included. The profile covers around 130,000 clones, with around 89% appearing a single time and more than 15% taken by the ten largest. The TCR originated in a man aged 45-60 years with active or convalescent COVID-19. Sequencing was carried out using peripheral blood.

CDR3 nucleotide sequence: TGCAGCGCTCCCGGGACAGCCTTTTCCGATAGCAATCAGCCCCAGCATTTT. Protein: CSAPGTAFSDSNQPQHF. J is TRBJ1-5 and V is TRBV29-1, with 7 bases identical to TRBD1. J lost 0 bases, V lost 7 bases, and 15 bases had no gene match. CDR1 SQVTM and CDR2 ANQGSEA come from the germline V gene. The CDR3 runs 17 residues.